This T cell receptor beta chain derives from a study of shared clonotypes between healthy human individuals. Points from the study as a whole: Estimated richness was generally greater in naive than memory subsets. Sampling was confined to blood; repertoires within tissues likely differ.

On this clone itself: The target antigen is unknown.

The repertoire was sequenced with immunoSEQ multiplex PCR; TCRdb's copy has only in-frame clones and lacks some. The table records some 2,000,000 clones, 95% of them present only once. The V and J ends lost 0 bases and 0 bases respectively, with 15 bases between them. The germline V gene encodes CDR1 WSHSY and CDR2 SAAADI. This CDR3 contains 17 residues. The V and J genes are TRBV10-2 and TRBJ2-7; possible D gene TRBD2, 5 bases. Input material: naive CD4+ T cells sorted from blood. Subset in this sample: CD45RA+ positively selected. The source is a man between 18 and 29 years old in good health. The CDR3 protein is CASSESHSAFRSYEQYF. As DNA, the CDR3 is TGCGCCAGCAGTGAGTCGCATAGCGCGTTTCGCTCCTACGAGCAGTACTTC.